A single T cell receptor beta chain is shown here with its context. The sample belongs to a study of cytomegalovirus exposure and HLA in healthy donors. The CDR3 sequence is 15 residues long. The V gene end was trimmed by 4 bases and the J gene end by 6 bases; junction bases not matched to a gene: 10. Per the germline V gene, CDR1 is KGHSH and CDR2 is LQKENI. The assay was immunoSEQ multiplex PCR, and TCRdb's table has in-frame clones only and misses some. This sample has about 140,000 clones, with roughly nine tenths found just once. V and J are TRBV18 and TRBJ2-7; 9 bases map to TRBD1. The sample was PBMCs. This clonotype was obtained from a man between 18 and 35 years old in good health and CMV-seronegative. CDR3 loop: CASSHRQGEKGEQYF. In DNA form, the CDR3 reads TGTGCCAGCTCACATCGACAGGGGGAGAAGGGCGAGCAGTACTTC.